A single sample is the source of the 26 T cell receptor beta chains below, sequenced in a study of CD8 T cells in ankylosing spondylitis. These receptors have no known antigen. General study findings and limits: Characteristic, it appeared, of ankylosing spondylitis blood was a TCR beta motif of eight or nine highly homologous variants.

Each CDR3 protein gets one entry after TCRdb re-called the 5' RACE reads with MiXCR. The sample shows 450,000 or so distinct CDR3 sequences, more than 25% of them seen only once. Sequenced: blood, either unsorted or a sorted T cell fraction (not recorded which). These TCRs come from a male donor with ankylosing spondylitis.

The chain has TRBV20-1 and TRBJ2-1; 10 bases map to TRBD2. The V segment lost 2 bases and the J segment 4 bases; nucleotides outside the gene matches: 5. The CDR3 covers 15 residues. Germline V lookup: CDR1 DFQATT, CDR2 SNEGSKA (reference sequence). CDR3 region: CSARIAGGLYNEQFF. Written as DNA, the CDR3 is TGCAGTGCTAGAATAGCGGGAGGTCTGTACAATGAGCAGTTCTTC.

This clonotype was counted many times. V usage is TRBV12-3 or TRBV12-4 and J usage is TRBJ2-1; a possible D gene is TRBD2 (6 bases). The CDR3 loop spans 16 amino acids. Trimming cost V 3 bases and J 9 bases, with 21 bases left between them. Here the CDR3 reads CASSFSGRRDSGEQFF. CDR3 in DNA: TGTGCCAGCAGTTTTTCCGGTCGGAGGGATTCGGGTGAGCAGTTCTTC.

V is TRBV5-1 and J is TRBJ2-2; D may be TRBD1 (6 bases). Trimming took off 3 bases at V and 5 bases at J, with 11 bases between the two ends. This CDR3 comprises 14 residues. CDR1 SGHRS and CDR2 YFSETQ come from the germline V gene. CDR3 nucleotides: TGCGCCAGCAGCTCCTACAGGGAAACCGGGGAGCTGTTTTTT. Residues: CASSSYRETGELFF. Full variable domain (outside the CDR3, taken from reference TRBV5-1 and TRBJ2-2): KAGVTQTPRYLIKTRGQQVTLSCSPISGHRSVSWYQQTPGQGLQFLFEYFSETQRNKGNFPGRFSGRQFSNSRSEMNVSTLELGDSALYLCASSSYRETGELFFGEGSRLTVL.

V is TRBV29-1 and J is TRBJ2-1; D uncertain. This CDR3 is 10 amino acids long. The V end was cut by 7 bases, the J end by 10 bases, with 11 bases between. Germline loops: CDR1 SQVTM, CDR2 ANQGSEA. Written as DNA, the CDR3 is TGCAGCGCTGCAACCCAAGAGCAGTTCTTC. This encodes CSAATQEQFF.

This clonotype was counted between two and nine times. The chain uses TRBV5-1 and TRBJ2-1; D gene ambiguous. The CDR3 covers 12 residues. V lost 4 bases to trimming and J lost 3 bases, with 5 bases between them. From germline, CDR1 is SGHRS and CDR2 YFSETQ. The chain's CDR3 is CASSEVYNEQFF. In DNA, the CDR3 is TGCGCCAGCAGCGAAGTCTACAATGAGCAGTTCTTC. Together with reference TRBV5-1 and TRBJ2-1, the CDR3 gives the full variable domain: KAGVTQTPRYLIKTRGQQVTLSCSPISGHRSVSWYQQTPGQGLQFLFEYFSETQRNKGNFPGRFSGRQFSNSRSEMNVSTLELGDSALYLCASSEVYNEQFFGPGTRLTVL.

The chain joins TRBV7-6 to TRBJ2-7; 10 bases align to TRBD2. CDR1 SGHVS and CDR2 FNYEAQ come from the germline V gene. This CDR3 is 15 amino acids long. V lost 4 bases to trimming and J lost 2 bases; unmatched junction nucleotides: 5. CDR3 sequence reads: CASSSGTSAAYEQYF. The CDR3 DNA is TGTGCCAGCAGCTCCGGGACTAGCGCTGCCTACGAGCAGTACTTC.

This clonotype was recorded a few times. The chain has TRBV18 and TRBJ2-3, with 11 bases aligning to TRBD2. The germline CDR1 and CDR2 sequences are KGHSH and LQKENI. This CDR3 is built from 17 residues. J was trimmed by 5 bases and V by 5 bases; bases with no gene match: 12. The CDR3 DNA is TGTGCCAGCTCAAACAGACTAGCGGGAACTAGAGGAGATACGCAGTATTTT. Protein: CASSNRLAGTRGDTQYF. Filled out from reference TRBV18 and TRBJ2-3, the complete variable domain reads NAGVMQNPRHLVRRRGQEARLRCSPMKGHSHVYWYRQLPEEGLKFMVYLQKENIIDESGMPKERFSAEFPKEGPSILRIQQVVRGDSAAYFCASSNRLAGTRGDTQYFGPGTRLTVL.

This sequence joins TRBV4-1 and TRBJ1-1; D gene uncertain. Trimming shortened V by 0 bases and J by 6 bases, and 20 bases separated the two germline ends. From germline, CDR1 is MGHRA and CDR2 YSYEKL. The length of the CDR3 is 17 residues. CDR3 amino acids: CASSQEIPSMGRAEAFF. DNA for the CDR3: TGCGCCAGCAGCCAAGAGATTCCTAGTATGGGTCGGGCTGAAGCTTTCTTT.

The genes are TRBV14 and TRBJ2-7, with a tentative D call TRBD2 (5 bases). The CDR3 runs 13 residues. Germline assignment: CDR1 SGHDN and CDR2 FVKESK. Trimming cost V 0 bases and J 6 bases, with 9 bases left between them. The CDR3, as DNA: TGTGCCAGCAGCCAAGATCTGAGGGCCGAGCAGTACTTC. This codes for CASSQDLRAEQYF.

This clonotype showed up just a few times. The chain has TRBV11-2 and TRBJ2-5; D remains ambiguous. The V end lost 0 bases, the J end lost 5 bases, and 13 bases lay between the germline ends. Germline V lookup: CDR1 SGHAT, CDR2 FQNNGV. The CDR3 is made up of 15 amino acids. The CDR3 DNA reads TGTGCCAGCAGCTTAGAGAGGCTCGGTATTGAGACCCAGTACTTC. Amino acid sequence: CASSLERLGIETQYF.

This sequence joins TRBV24-1 and TRBJ2-4, with TRBD1 identical over 8 bases. V lost 2 bases, J lost 5 bases, and 7 bases stayed unmatched. The germline V gene has CDR1 KGHDR and CDR2 SFDVKD. The CDR3 sequence is 16 residues long. The CDR3 sequence: CATSDSHRGTQNIQYF. The CDR3 coding sequence is TGTGCCACCAGTGATTCCCACAGGGGGACTCAAAACATTCAGTACTTC.

The DNA of the CDR3 is TGCAGCGTTGAAGATCGGGGGGCAGTTGGCTACACCTTC. Translating gives CSVEDRGAVGYTF. The V gene is TRBV29-1, the J gene TRBJ1-2, with D maybe TRBD1 (6 bases). The CDR3 covers 13 residues. Germline V lookup: CDR1 SQVTM, CDR2 ANQGSEA. Trimming removed 0 bases from V and 7 bases from J, with 12 bases in between.

The CDR3 loop is CASSLGAAEKLFF. As DNA, the CDR3 is TGTGCCAGCAGCTTAGGTGCTGCTGAAAAACTGTTTTTT. This chain joins TRBV7-9 and TRBJ1-4; no clear D. Looked up from germline, CDR1 is SEHNR and CDR2 is FQNEAQ (reference sequence). V lost 1 base to trimming and J lost 7 bases, with 7 bases between them. This CDR3 comprises 13 residues.

The V and J genes are TRBV7-9 and TRBJ2-6; D not resolved. Germline V gives CDR1 SEHNR, CDR2 FQNEAQ (reference sequence). V lost 5 bases and J 0 bases, leaving 11 bases between the germline ends. The CDR3 extends over 16 amino acids. As DNA, the CDR3 is TGTGCCAGCAGCAATCGACGGACCTCTGGGGCCAACGTCCTGACTTTC. This sequence encodes CASSNRRTSGANVLTF.

J is TRBJ2-3 and V is TRBV3-1, with D maybe TRBD2 (5 bases). Trimming took 2 bases from V and 7 from J, leaving 10 bases between them. Germline CDR1 reads LGHDT; CDR2 reads YNNKEL (reference sequence). The CDR3 runs 13 residues. In DNA, the CDR3 is TGTGCCAGCAGCCAATCGGCTAGCTATACGCAGTATTTT. It codes for CASSQSASYTQYF.

The chain is built from TRBV5-1 and TRBJ2-7; 8 bases fit TRBD2. J was trimmed by 5 bases and V by 0 bases; bases with no gene match: 10. The CDR3 runs 16 residues. Per germline, CDR1 SGHRS and CDR2 YFSETQ. The CDR3 DNA is TGCGCCAGCAGCTTGGAACACCCGGGAGGGATCGACGAGCAGTACTTC. Its protein product is CASSLEHPGGIDEQYF.

The chain uses TRBV10-3 and TRBJ2-3; D gene uncertain. The germline V gene has CDR1 ENHRY and CDR2 SYGVKD. Trimming shortened V by 7 bases and J by 0 bases, and 14 bases separated the two germline ends. The CDR3 contains 15 residues. The CDR3 reads CAINRATSSTDTQYF. CDR3 bases: TGTGCCATCAACCGCGCGACCTCTAGCACAGATACGCAGTATTTT.

The rearrangement links TRBV12-5 to TRBJ2-2; 10 nucleotides align to TRBD2. The V gene's germline CDR1 is LGHNT and CDR2 FRNRAP. With 5 bases clipped from V and 5 bases from J, the junction kept 8 bases outside the gene matches. The CDR3 consists of 16 residues. The CDR3 loop is CASGPPASGSTGELFF. The CDR3 DNA reads TGTGCTAGTGGTCCCCCGGCTAGCGGGAGTACCGGGGAGCTGTTTTTT.

The chain joins TRBV24-1 to TRBJ2-5; D uncertain. CDR1 is KGHDR, CDR2 SFDVKD, per germline. V lost 1 base and J lost 0, with 5 bases in between. This CDR3 comprises 14 residues. The CDR3 region is CATSDFAYQETQYF. Here the CDR3 DNA reads TGTGCCACCAGTGATTTCGCATACCAAGAGACCCAGTACTTC.

The chain is built from TRBV4-2 and TRBJ2-5, with D possibly being TRBD2 (7 bases). Germline V gene data show CDR1 as LGHNA and CDR2 as YNFKEQ. V lost 4 bases and J lost 3, with 18 bases in between. CDR3 length equals 16 residues. CDR3: CASSRGLLGGKETQYF. CDR3 nucleotide sequence: TGTGCCAGCAGCCGGGGACTACTTGGGGGCAAAGAGACCCAGTACTTC.

The table lists this clonotype with a few counts. The rearrangement uses TRBV18 and TRBJ1-4; D unresolved. The CDR3 is 16 amino acids. Trimming left V 3 bases short and J 0 bases short, with 11 bases between. Germline V gene sequence: CDR1 KGHSH, CDR2 LQKENI. The CDR3 DNA is TGTGCCAGCTCACCGTACACAGCTTCAACTAATGAAAAACTGTTTTTT. Protein: CASSPYTASTNEKLFF.

V usage is TRBV18 and J usage is TRBJ2-5; unclear D gene. Trimming pared 5 bases from V and 2 bases from J, leaving 6 bases between. Per the germline V gene, CDR1 is KGHSH and CDR2 is LQKENI. This CDR3 region has 12 residues. The CDR3 sequence: CASSEPQETQYF. The CDR3 DNA reads TGTGCCAGCTCAGAACCTCAAGAGACCCAGTACTTC.

V is TRBV7-8 and J is TRBJ2-1; D is uncertain. Germline values: CDR1 SGHVS, CDR2 FQNEAQ. CDR3 length equals 17 residues. Trimming pared 0 bases from V and 7 bases from J, leaving 19 bases between. For the CDR3, the DNA is TGTGCCAGCAGCTTAGCCCGGCAGTCAACTACTTATAATGAGCAGTTCTTC. Its translation is CASSLARQSTTYNEQFF.

The rearrangement links TRBV20-1 to TRBJ2-3; no definite D call. This CDR3 is built from 13 residues. Germline V gene lookup returns CDR1 DFQATT and CDR2 SNEGSKA (reference sequence). V was trimmed by 6 bases and J by 1 base, leaving 11 bases between them. CDR3 sequence (DNA): TGCAGTGCCCTACCGACTGGCACAGATACGCAGTATTTT. Its translation is CSALPTGTDTQYF.

J is TRBJ2-3 and V is TRBV7-2; TRBD2 matches 8 bases. From germline, CDR1 is SGHTA and CDR2 FQGNSA. V lost 4 bases, J lost 5 bases, and 5 bases stayed unmatched. The CDR3 loop spans 14 amino acids. The CDR3 DNA sequence: TGTGCCAGCAGCTCCCCAGCGGGGGTAGATACGCAGTATTTT. Translated: CASSSPAGVDTQYF. The full variable domain, its missing parts supplied by reference TRBV7-2 and TRBJ2-3, is GAGVSQSPSNKVTEKGKDVELRCDPISGHTALYWYRQSLGQGLEFLIYFQGNSAPDKSGLPSDRFSAERTGGSVSTLTIQRTQQEDSAVYLCASSSPAGVDTQYFGPGTRLTVL.

This chain connects TRBV10-3 to TRBJ1-2, with a tentative D call TRBD1 (5 bases). Germline loops: CDR1 ENHRY, CDR2 SYGVKD. V shed 0 bases and J shed 6 bases, with 11 bases lying between them. This CDR3 is built from 14 residues. The chain's CDR3 is CAISESGRDDGYTF. The CDR3 nucleotides are TGTGCCATCAGTGAGTCGGGGAGGGACGATGGCTACACCTTC.